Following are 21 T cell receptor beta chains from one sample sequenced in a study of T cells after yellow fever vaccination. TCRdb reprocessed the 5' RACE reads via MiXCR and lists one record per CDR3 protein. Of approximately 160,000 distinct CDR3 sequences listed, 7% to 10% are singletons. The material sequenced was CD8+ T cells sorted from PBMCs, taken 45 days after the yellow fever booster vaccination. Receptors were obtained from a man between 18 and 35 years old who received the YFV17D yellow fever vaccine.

The CDR3 coding sequence is TGTGCCAGCTCAAGTTTACTAAGGGAGTCAGGGGCCAACGTCCTGACTTTC. Translating gives CASSSLLRESGANVLTF. This rearrangement joins TRBV7-9 to TRBJ2-6; tentatively, D is TRBD2 (5 bases). CDR3 length: 17 amino acids. Germline V gene data show CDR1 as SEHNR and CDR2 as FQNEAQ (reference sequence). Trimming pared 8 bases from V and 4 bases from J, leaving 21 bases between.

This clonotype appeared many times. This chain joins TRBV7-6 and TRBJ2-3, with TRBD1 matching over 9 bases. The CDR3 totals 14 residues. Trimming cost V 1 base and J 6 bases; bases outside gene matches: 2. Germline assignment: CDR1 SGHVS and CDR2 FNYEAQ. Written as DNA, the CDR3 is TGTGCCAGCAGCTTAGGGACAGGGGCCGATACGCAGTATTTT. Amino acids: CASSLGTGADTQYF.

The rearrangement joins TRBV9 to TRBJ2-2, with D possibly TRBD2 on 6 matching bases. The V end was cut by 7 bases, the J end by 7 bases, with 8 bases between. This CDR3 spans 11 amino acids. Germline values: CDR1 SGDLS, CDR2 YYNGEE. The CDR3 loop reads CASLGGGELFF. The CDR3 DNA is TGTGCCAGCCTCGGGGGCGGGGAGCTGTTTTTT.

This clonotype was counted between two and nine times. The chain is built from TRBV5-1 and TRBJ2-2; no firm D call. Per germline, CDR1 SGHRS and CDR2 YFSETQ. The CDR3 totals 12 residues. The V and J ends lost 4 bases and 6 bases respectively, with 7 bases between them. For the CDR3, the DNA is TGCGCCAGCAGCCAAGACTCCGGGGAGCTGTTTTTT. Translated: CASSQDSGELFF. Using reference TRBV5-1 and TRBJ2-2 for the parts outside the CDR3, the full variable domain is KAGVTQTPRYLIKTRGQQVTLSCSPISGHRSVSWYQQTPGQGLQFLFEYFSETQRNKGNFPGRFSGRQFSNSRSEMNVSTLELGDSALYLCASSQDSGELFFGEGSRLTVL.

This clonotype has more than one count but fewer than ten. The CDR3 sequence: CASSWDGRNEQYF. The CDR3 DNA follows: TGTGCCAGCAGTTGGGACGGGCGGAACGAGCAGTACTTC. The chain uses TRBV12-3 or TRBV12-4 and TRBJ2-7, with D possibly being TRBD1 or TRBD2 (5 bases each). The V and J ends lost 4 bases and 5 bases respectively, with 12 bases between them. This CDR3 is built from 13 residues.

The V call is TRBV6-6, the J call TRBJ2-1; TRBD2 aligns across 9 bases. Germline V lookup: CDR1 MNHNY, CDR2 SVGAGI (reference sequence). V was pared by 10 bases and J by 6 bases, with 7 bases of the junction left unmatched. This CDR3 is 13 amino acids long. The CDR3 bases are TGTGCCACCTCTAGCGGGGTCAGCAATGAGCAGTTCTTC. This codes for CATSSGVSNEQFF.

CDR3 nucleotides: TGTGCCAGCAGCACGGACGAAGACTATGGCTACACCTTC. Its translation: CASSTDEDYGYTF. V gene TRBV7-9 combines with J gene TRBJ1-2; D is uncertain. From germline, CDR1 is SEHNR and CDR2 FQNEAQ (reference sequence). The V gene lost 5 bases and the J gene lost 3 bases, with 10 bases spanning the gap. The CDR3 totals 13 residues.

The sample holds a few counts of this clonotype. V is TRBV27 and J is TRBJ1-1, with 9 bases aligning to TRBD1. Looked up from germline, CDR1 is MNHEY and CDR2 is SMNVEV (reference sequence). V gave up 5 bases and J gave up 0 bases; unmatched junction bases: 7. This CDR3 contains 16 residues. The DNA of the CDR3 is TGTGCCAGCAGTATAATTGGGACAGGGCTGAACACTGAAGCTTTCTTT. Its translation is CASSIIGTGLNTEAFF.

The CDR3 spells CASRSANTDTQYF. CDR3 DNA: TGTGCCAGCAGGTCTGCCAACACAGATACGCAGTATTTT. This chain links TRBV5-5 with TRBJ2-3; D is unresolved. The V gene lost 5 bases and the J gene lost 2 bases, with 9 bases spanning the gap. The CDR3 contains 13 residues. Germline values: CDR1 SGHKS, CDR2 YYEKEE (reference sequence).

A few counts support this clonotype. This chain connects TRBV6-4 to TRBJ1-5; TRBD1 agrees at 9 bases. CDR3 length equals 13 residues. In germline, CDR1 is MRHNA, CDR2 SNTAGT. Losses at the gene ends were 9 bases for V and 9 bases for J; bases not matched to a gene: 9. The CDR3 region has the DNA TGTGCCAGTAATGGGACAGGGTTTTGGCCCCAGCATTTT. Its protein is CASNGTGFWPQHF.

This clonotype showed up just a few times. The CDR3 nucleotides read TGTGCCAGCAGTTTAGCATGGCAGGGCGATGGCTACACCTTC. Translation gives CASSLAWQGDGYTF. The chain employs TRBV12-3 or TRBV12-4 and TRBJ1-2, with D possibly TRBD1 on 5 matching bases. V lost 0 bases, J lost 6 bases, and 11 bases lay in between. The CDR3 totals 14 residues.

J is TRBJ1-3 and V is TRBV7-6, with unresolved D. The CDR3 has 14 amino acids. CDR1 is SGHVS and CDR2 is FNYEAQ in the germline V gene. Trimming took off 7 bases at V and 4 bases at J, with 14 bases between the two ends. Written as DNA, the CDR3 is TGTGCCAGCATCGAAGGCGAAGAGGGAAACACCATATATTTT. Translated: CASIEGEEGNTIYF.

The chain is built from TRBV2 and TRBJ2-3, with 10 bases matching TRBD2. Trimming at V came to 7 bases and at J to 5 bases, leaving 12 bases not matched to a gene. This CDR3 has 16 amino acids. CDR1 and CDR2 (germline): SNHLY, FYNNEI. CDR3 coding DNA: TGTGCCAGCATTCGGGCTAGCGGGGGAGAACGAGATACGCAGTATTTT. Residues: CASIRASGGERDTQYF.

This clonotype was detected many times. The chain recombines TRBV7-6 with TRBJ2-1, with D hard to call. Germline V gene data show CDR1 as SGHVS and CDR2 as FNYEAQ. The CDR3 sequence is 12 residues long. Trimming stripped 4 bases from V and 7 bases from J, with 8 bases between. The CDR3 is CASSYGPNEQFF. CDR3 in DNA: TGTGCCAGCAGCTATGGACCTAATGAGCAGTTCTTC. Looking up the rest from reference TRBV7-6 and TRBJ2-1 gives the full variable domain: GAGVSQSPRYKVTKRGQDVALRCDPISGHVSLYWYRQALGQGPEFLTYFNYEAQQDKSGLPNDRFSAERPEGSISTLTIQRTEQRDSAMYRCASSYGPNEQFFGPGTRLTVL.

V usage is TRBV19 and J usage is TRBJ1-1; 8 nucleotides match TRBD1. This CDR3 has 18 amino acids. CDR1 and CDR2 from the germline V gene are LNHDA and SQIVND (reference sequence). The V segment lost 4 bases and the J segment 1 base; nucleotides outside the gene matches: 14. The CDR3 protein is CASSTTGTGGGWNTEAFF. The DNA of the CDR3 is TGTGCCAGTAGTACAACCGGGACAGGAGGGGGCTGGAACACTGAAGCTTTCTTT.

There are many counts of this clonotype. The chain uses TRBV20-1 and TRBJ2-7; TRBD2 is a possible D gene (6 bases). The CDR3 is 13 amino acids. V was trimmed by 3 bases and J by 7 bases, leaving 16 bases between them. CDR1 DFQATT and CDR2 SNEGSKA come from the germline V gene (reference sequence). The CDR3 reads CSASFGGVREQYV. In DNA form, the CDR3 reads TGCAGTGCTAGTTTTGGCGGGGTGCGGGAGCAGTACGTC.

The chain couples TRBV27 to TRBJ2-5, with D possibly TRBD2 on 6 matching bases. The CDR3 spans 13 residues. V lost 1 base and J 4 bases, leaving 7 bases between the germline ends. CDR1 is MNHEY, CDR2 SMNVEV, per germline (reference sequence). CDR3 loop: CASSLWRGETQYF. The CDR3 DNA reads TGTGCCAGCAGTTTATGGCGGGGAGAGACCCAGTACTTC.

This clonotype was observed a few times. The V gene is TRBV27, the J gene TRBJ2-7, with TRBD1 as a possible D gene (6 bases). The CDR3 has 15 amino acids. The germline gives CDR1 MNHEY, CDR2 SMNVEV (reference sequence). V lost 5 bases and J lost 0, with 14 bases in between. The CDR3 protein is CASSVTTGPSYEQYF. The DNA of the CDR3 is TGTGCCAGCAGTGTTACTACAGGGCCCTCCTACGAGCAGTACTTC.

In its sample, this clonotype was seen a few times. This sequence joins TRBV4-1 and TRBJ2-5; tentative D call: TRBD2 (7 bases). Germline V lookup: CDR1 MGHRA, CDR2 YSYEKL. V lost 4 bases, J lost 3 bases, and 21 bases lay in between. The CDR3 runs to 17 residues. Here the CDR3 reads CASSRPKGGGAEETQYF. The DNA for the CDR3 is TGCGCCAGCAGCCGTCCAAAGGGAGGGGGGGCCGAAGAGACCCAGTACTTC.

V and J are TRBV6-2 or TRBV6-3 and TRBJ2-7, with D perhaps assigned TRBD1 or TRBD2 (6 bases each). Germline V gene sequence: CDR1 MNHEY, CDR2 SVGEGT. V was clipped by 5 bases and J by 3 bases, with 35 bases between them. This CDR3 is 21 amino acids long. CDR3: CASSDVLTVDSGGDESYEQYF. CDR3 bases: TGTGCCAGCAGTGACGTTCTGACCGTGGACAGTGGCGGGGACGAAAGCTACGAGCAGTACTTC.

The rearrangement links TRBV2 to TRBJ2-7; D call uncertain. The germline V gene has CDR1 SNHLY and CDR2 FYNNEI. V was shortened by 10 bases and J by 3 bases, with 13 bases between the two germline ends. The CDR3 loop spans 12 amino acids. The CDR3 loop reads CAIPLNSYEQYV. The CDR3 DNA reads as TGTGCCATCCCCCTGAACAGCTACGAGCAGTACGTC.